The rows below give T cell receptor beta chains drawn from one sample of a study of cytomegalovirus exposure and HLA in healthy donors. TCRdb keeps only in-frame clones here, not all; method: immunoSEQ multiplex PCR. There are 130,000 to 150,000 clones in the sample; roughly 76% occur only once, and around 14% lies in the top ten. The sequencing sample was made of PBMCs. These receptors originate from a human donor in good health. The CDR3 runs from the conserved cysteine through the conserved F or W. The D gene is left open where the match is weak. Where a row states a size, it is once, few, many or the class of an expanded clone; other rows omit it.

j_call,v_call,d_call,clone_size,cdr3_nt,cdr3_aa
TRBJ1-2,TRBV6-1,.,.,TGTGCCAGCAGACAGCTTTGGTATGGCTACACCTTC,CASRQLWYGYTF
TRBJ2-1,TRBV7-3,.,.,TGTGCCAGCAGCCGCGGGAACAATGAGCAGTTCTTC,CASSRGNNEQFF
TRBJ2-3,TRBV19,TRBD2,.,TGTGCCAGTAGTATAGAGGGGACTAGCGGGAGACTGGATACGCAGTATTTT,CASSIEGTSGRLDTQYF
TRBJ2-7,TRBV19,.,.,TGTGCCAGCCCTCAGGTCGGGGATTGCGAGCAGTACTTC,CASPQVGDCEQYF
TRBJ1-3,TRBV5-1,TRBD1,.,TGCGCCAGCAGCCTGACCGGGACAGGGCCTTTTGGAAACACCATATATTTT,CASSLTGTGPFGNTIYF
TRBJ2-3,TRBV4-1,.,.,TGCGCCAGCAGCCAAGTCGCGGGGCGGAGGTCGACAGATACGCAGTATTTT,CASSQVAGRRSTDTQYF
TRBJ2-1,TRBV20-1,.,.,TGCAGTGCTAGTGAGGAGCAGTTCTTC,CSASEEQFF
TRBJ2-3,TRBV9,TRBD2,.,TGTGCCAGCAGCGCGGGACTAGCGGGGGTCCTAAGCACAGATACGCAGTATTTT,CASSAGLAGVLSTDTQYF
TRBJ1-1,TRBV19,.,.,TGTGCCAGTAGATCCCCAACAGGGAACACTGAAGCTTTCTTT,CASRSPTGNTEAFF
TRBJ2-7,TRBV12-5,TRBD1,.,TGTGCTAGCCCTGGCCATCGGCCGGGACAGGGTTTTTACGAGCAGTACTTC,CASPGHRPGQGFYEQYF
TRBJ1-5,TRBV5-8,TRBD1,medium-sized,TGTGCCAGCAGCGTCCGGGACAGGGGAGTAGGACAGCCCCAGCATTTT,CASSVRDRGVGQPQHF
TRBJ2-1,TRBV5-1,.,.,TGCGCCAGCAGCTTGGACAACAACAATGAGCAGTTCTTC,CASSLDNNNEQFF
TRBJ2-3,TRBV28,.,.,TGTGCCAGCAGTAACATCGCGGGACTCCCAAACACAGATACGCAGTATTTT,CASSNIAGLPNTDTQYF
TRBJ2-7,TRBV7-9,.,.,TGTTCCAGCAGCCCGACAGGCAACGAGCAGTACTTC,CSSSPTGNEQYF
TRBJ2-7,TRBV2,.,.,TGTGCCAGCAGTGAGCGAACTTCCTCAGGCTACGAGCAGTACTTC,CASSERTSSGYEQYF
TRBJ1-3,TRBV18,.,.,TGTGCCAGCTCATACCGGACAGAGCAATACGAGAACTCTGGAAACACCATATATTTT,CASSYRTEQYENSGNTIYF
TRBJ2-7,TRBV29-1,.,.,TGCAGCGTTGAGGAGGGAGGAGAGCAGTACTTC,CSVEEGGEQYF
TRBJ1-2,TRBV5-4,TRBD1,few,TGTGCCAGCAGCTTAACAGGGGGAGTTGGCTACACCTTC,CASSLTGGVGYTF
TRBJ2-5,TRBV2,TRBD1,.,TGTGCCAGCAGTCGGACAGGGGAAGAGACCCAGTACTTC,CASSRTGEETQYF
TRBJ2-3,TRBV9,.,.,TGTGCCAGCAGCGTAGCCAGGGCAGAAGATACGCAGTATTTT,CASSVARAEDTQYF
TRBJ2-7,TRBV6-6,.,.,TGTGCCAGCAGCCGTACAGTTTCCTACGAGCAGTACTTC,CASSRTVSYEQYF
TRBJ1-6,TRBV19,TRBD1,.,TGTGCCAGTAGTATACGTCCGGGACAGCGTAATTCACCCCTCCACTTT,CASSIRPGQRNSPLHF
TRBJ1-2,TRBV7-7,.,once,TGTGCTAGCAGCTTAGGCCCACGGGGGGGACGTAGCCGTAACTATGGCTACACCTTC,CASSLGPRGGRSRNYGYTF
TRBJ1-5,TRBV18,.,.,TGTGCCAGCTCACCGATGGCAGTTAGCAATCAGCCCCAGCATTTT,CASSPMAVSNQPQHF
TRBJ1-2,TRBV5-1,.,.,TGCGCCAGCAGCCCGGGCAGGGGAATATATGGCTACACCTTC,CASSPGRGIYGYTF
TRBJ2-3,TRBV27,TRBD1,.,TGTGCCAGCAGTTTTGGGACAGGGTGGGATACGCAGTATTTT,CASSFGTGWDTQYF
TRBJ1-3,TRBV6-5,.,.,TGTGCCAGCAGTTTCAGGGACTCTGGAAACACCATATATTTT,CASSFRDSGNTIYF
TRBJ1-5,TRBV27,.,.,TGTGCCAGCAGTTTTGGCCAGGGGAATCAGCCCCAGCATTTT,CASSFGQGNQPQHF
TRBJ2-2,TRBV29-1,.,.,TGCAGCGTTGGTGGCCCCACCGGGGAGCTGTTTTTT,CSVGGPTGELFF
TRBJ1-6,TRBV5-4,.,.,TGTGCCAGCAGTACGGGGAACAGTCTCTATTCACCCCTCCACTTT,CASSTGNSLYSPLHF
TRBJ1-2,TRBV9,TRBD1,few,TGTGCCAGCAGCCTTCGGACAGGGGATGGCTACACCTTC,CASSLRTGDGYTF
TRBJ2-1,TRBV4-1,.,.,TGCGCCAGCAGCCAAGGTGAGAGGGCTAACAATGAGCAGTTCTTC,CASSQGERANNEQFF
TRBJ2-7,TRBV4-1,.,.,TGCGCCAGCAGCCAAGAAGGACAGTCCTACGAGCAGTACTTC,CASSQEGQSYEQYF
TRBJ2-5,TRBV9,TRBD1,few,TGTGCCAGCAGCGCGGGGACAGGGGGGTTTGAGACCCAGTACTTC,CASSAGTGGFETQYF
TRBJ1-2,TRBV5-4,TRBD1,.,TGTGCCAGCAGCCGGGACAGGTACTATGGCTACACCTTC,CASSRDRYYGYTF
TRBJ1-2,TRBV9,.,.,TGTGCCAGCAGCGTAGGGGGTCGGGGAGGCTACACCTTC,CASSVGGRGGYTF
TRBJ2-5,TRBV30,.,.,TGTGCCTGGGCAAGGGGTATCGCGGAGACCCAGTACTTC,CAWARGIAETQYF
TRBJ2-1,TRBV27,TRBD1,.,TGTGCCAGCAGTTTAAGCCCGACAGGGGGTGTTGAGCAGTTCTTC,CASSLSPTGGVEQFF
TRBJ2-3,TRBV4-1,.,.,TGCGCCAGCAGCCACGGTGGGGCGGATACGCAGTATTTT,CASSHGGADTQYF
TRBJ1-1,TRBV6-5,.,.,TGTGCCAGCAGTTTACAGATGAACACTGAAGCTTTCTTT,CASSLQMNTEAFF
TRBJ2-1,TRBV5-1,TRBD1,.,TGCGCCAGCAGCCTACAGACAGGGGGTAGTTACAATGAGCAGTTCTTC,CASSLQTGGSYNEQFF
TRBJ1-1,TRBV7-9,TRBD1,few,TGTGCCAGCAGCTTATCTATTACAGGGGGCCAGGGCACTGAAGCTTTCTTT,CASSLSITGGQGTEAFF
TRBJ2-7,TRBV5-1,TRBD1,few,TGCGCCAGCAGCTTGAGACAGGGGGCCTACGAGCAGTACTTC,CASSLRQGAYEQYF
TRBJ2-7,TRBV6-1,TRBD1,.,TGTGCCAGCAGGGAAAATTGGGGACAGGGGACCTACGAGCAGTACTTC,CASRENWGQGTYEQYF
TRBJ2-1,TRBV28,.,once,TGTGCCAGCAGTTTCGCTATCCTCAATGAGCAGTTCTTC,CASSFAILNEQFF
TRBJ2-1,TRBV4-1,TRBD1,.,TGCGCCAGCAGTACCGGGACAGGGTCCAATGAGCAGTTCTTC,CASSTGTGSNEQFF
TRBJ1-2,TRBV2,.,few,TGTGCCAGCAGTTCCACAGTGCAAAACTATGGCTACACCTTC,CASSSTVQNYGYTF
TRBJ2-1,TRBV5-1,.,.,TGCGCCAGCAGCTTGGTGGCAGGGGGGTTCAATGAGCAGTTCTTC,CASSLVAGGFNEQFF
TRBJ1-2,TRBV7-8,.,.,TGTGCCAGCAGCCCCCGGACAGTTCTCCCGGGTGGCTACACCTTC,CASSPRTVLPGGYTF
TRBJ2-1,TRBV10-3,TRBD2,few,TGTGCCATCAGACCGGGACTAGCGGGCGGTGAGCAGTTCTTC,CAIRPGLAGGEQFF
TRBJ1-4,TRBV7-6,.,.,TGTGCCAGCACCCCCGACAGTCCTAATGAAAAACTGTTTTTT,CASTPDSPNEKLFF
TRBJ2-7,TRBV11-3,.,.,TGTGCCAGCAGCTTAGATCGGGACTTATTCTACGAGCAGTACTTC,CASSLDRDLFYEQYF
TRBJ2-2,TRBV2,.,few,TGTGCCAGCAGAACGGGACAAGCGAACACCGGGGAGCTGTTTTTT,CASRTGQANTGELFF
TRBJ2-3,TRBV10-3,TRBD2,once,TGTGCCATCGAAGGGACTAGCGGGGGCACAGATACGCAGTATTTT,CAIEGTSGGTDTQYF
TRBJ2-7,TRBV2,.,.,TGTGCCAGCAGTGATCGCGGGGCAGCCTACGAGCAGTACTTC,CASSDRGAAYEQYF
TRBJ1-4,TRBV11-2,.,.,TGTGCCAGCAGCTTAGCGGGGGGGGCAACTAATGAAAAACTGTTTTTT,CASSLAGGATNEKLFF
TRBJ1-1,TRBV7-9,.,.,TGTGCCAGCAGCTTAGACAGGCACACTGAAGCTTTCTTT,CASSLDRHTEAFF
TRBJ2-7,TRBV15,TRBD1,.,TGTGCCACCAGCACACCAGGACAGGGTGACCCCTACGAGCAGTACTTC,CATSTPGQGDPYEQYF
TRBJ1-4,TRBV6-1,.,.,TGTGCCAGCAGTGATGCGCTTACGGATGAAAAACTGTTTTTT,CASSDALTDEKLFF
TRBJ2-3,TRBV7-9,.,.,TGTGCCAGCAGCTTGCGAGGGTCTTTCACAGATACGCAGTATTTT,CASSLRGSFTDTQYF